Reported below is one TCR beta chain. Its antigen is undetermined. Per the germline V gene, CDR1 is MRHNA and CDR2 is SNTAGT. Trimming took off 4 bases at V and 6 bases at J, with 22 bases between the two ends. The CDR3 sequence is 17 residues long. This PCR relied on a set of 60 Vbeta primers and 13 Jbeta primers. Clones were read by immunoSEQ multiplex PCR, and TCRdb kept only the in-frame ones, dropping some. This table holds 200,000 to 250,000 clones, 76% found once. The sample is drawn from a study of cytomegalovirus exposure and HLA in healthy donors. Points from the study as a whole: Some highly shared sequence variants likely arose as a pipeline artifact. Several of the most significant clusters appeared, in a later analysis, to be linked to common viral pathogens.

Those who donated were healthy bone marrow donors. This clonotype was obtained from a man aged 18 to 35 in good health and CMV-seronegative. The gene calls are TRBV6-4 and TRBJ2-1, with D possibly being TRBD2 (7 bases). The specimen was PBMCs. For the CDR3, the DNA is TGTGCCAGCAGTGTACACTCTAGCGGCCAAGGGGGCAATGAGCAGTTCTTC. The encoded protein is CASSVHSSGQGGNEQFF.